This T cell receptor beta chain originates from a study of Ad26.COV2.S vaccination and SARS-CoV-2 variants (dated by TCRdb to 2020 to 2023). About the full investigation: Donors in the vaccine arm were drawn from COV1001, a phase I-IIa trial of Ad26.COV2.S in healthy adults that was multicentre, randomized, double-blind and placebo-controlled. Ad26.COV2.S was given intramuscularly at 5x10^10 or 1x10^11 viral particles, as a single shot or as two shots 56 days apart. Sequencing of the TCRbeta repertoire served to evaluate the specificity and breadth of SARS-CoV-2-reactive T cell receptors following Ad26.COV2.S vaccination. The TCR-sequenced set comprised approximately 30 samples: 19 Ad26.COV2.S vaccine recipients, 5 placebo recipients and 8 SARS-CoV-2 convalescent individuals. Trial participants were randomized into five groups of five, in which low-dose or high-dose Ad26.COV2.S was given once or twice, or placebo was given on both occasions. Throughout the experiments and outcome assessment, investigators stayed blinded to trial group allocation. Findings and caveats that apply to the study as a whole: According to the authors, total T cell responses may have been underestimated by the TCR breadth and depth analyses. After vaccination, substantial breadth of spike-specific CD8+ and CD4+ T cell responses was reported. Vaccine and placebo recipients had similar non-spike TCR breadth, a finding consistent with the vaccine containing only spike. Higher spike-specific TCR breadth was observed in Ad26.COV2.S recipients than in placebo recipients (P = 0.0014). Comparing responses between vaccine doses or regimens was not something the study was powered to do.

The immunoSEQ Assay was used to sequence TCRbeta CDR3 regions. After extraction, genomic DNA underwent amplification by bias-controlled multiplex PCR, followed by high-throughput sequencing. Processing in the source paper ran as follows. To quantify the absolute abundance of each unique TCRbeta CDR3 region, sequences were collapsed and filtered. T cell fraction was estimated by normalizing TCRbeta template counts to usable DNA, which was measured by amplifying reference genes present in all nucleated cells. Repertoire TCRs were annotated as SARS-CoV-2-specific by exact matching of V gene, CDR3 amino acid sequence and J gene to a known reactive TCR set. The reference SARS-CoV-2 TCR set came from MIRA and was filtered for enrichment in COVID-19-positive ImmuneCODE repertoires, removing public or cross-reactive TCRs. Drawing on the MIRA antigens, annotated TCRs were analysed further at the level of specific ORF or position within ORF. Breadth was defined as annotated unique rearrangements over total unique productive rearrangements; depth was the summed frequency of those rearrangements. Two-sided Wilcoxon rank-sum tests were applied when comparing TCR breadth between groups. Drawn from immuneACCESS, this table holds only the in-frame rearrangements with V and J called that TCRdb kept. Clones are partly lost; checked studies trace under half to an unresolved V gene and leave the rest unexplained. Clone size and V and J calls were adopted from that table, with D and trimming inferred from the DNA. Here the sample has 380,000 or so clones; 88% occur a single time. Around 6.4% of the sample is taken by the ten largest.

The sample's treatment or condition, from its label and the paper: roughly 20 received Ad26.COV2.S at low or high dose, single or two shots; 5 received placebo; per-sample allocation not given. For vaccine and placebo recipients, repertoires were sequenced using samples collected on day 63 after the first injection. Cohort 1b enrolled some 25 adults aged 18-55 years at a single site in Boston, USA, between 29 July and 7 August 2020. Ad26.COV2.S was a replication-incompetent adenovirus type 26 vector that expressed a prefusion-stabilized SARS-CoV-2 spike protein derived from the original Wuhan strain. This clone appeared many times. What this receptor recognizes is not known. The record has no base qualities; no much larger clone is one base away. Via the germline V gene, CDR1 is MRHNA and CDR2 SNTAGT. The germline V end is reduced by 2 bases and the J end by 3 bases; junction bases left unmatched: 0. The CDR3 covers 15 residues, taking in both the cysteine and the phenylalanine. Kept here is only the CDR3 DNA, which spans 45 bases and is read in frame from base 1.

This TCR was recovered from a person aged 18 to 59 who received the Ad26.COV2.S COVID-19 vaccine or a placebo. Specimen: peripheral blood, collected in a trial of Ad26.COV2.S vaccine versus placebo. The chain links TRBV6-4 with TRBJ2-1, and TRBD2 matches 11 of the central bases. The CDR3 region: CASSDGTSGYNEQFF. The sequenced DNA: TGTGCCAGCAGTGACGGGACTAGCGGCTACAATGAGCAGTTCTTC.